The 32 T cell receptor beta chains given below trace back to one sample, sequenced in a study of T-cell memory formation after mild COVID-19. TCRdb redid the calling of the 5' RACE reads with MiXCR, one entry per CDR3 protein. The data contain roughly 320,000 distinct CDR3 sequences, around 27% of them singletons. Source material: PBMCs or a T cell subset sorted from them (not recorded which). The receptors come from an adult woman who had mild COVID-19 (a few samples of this study predate the infection). Cell type and time point are not known.

This clonotype was detected a few times. V and J are TRBV9 and TRBJ1-5; D remains ambiguous. Germline lookup yields CDR1 SGDLS and CDR2 YYNGEE. Trimming took 0 bases from V and 7 from J, leaving 14 bases between them. The CDR3 sequence is 15 residues long. The CDR3 coding sequence is TGTGCCAGCAGCGTAGAGGTTGGGAAGGGACAGCCCCAGCATTTT. It specifies CASSVEVGKGQPQHF.

V is TRBV7-2 and J is TRBJ1-1; tentative D call: TRBD1 (5 bases). V was clipped by 1 base and J by 3 bases, with 12 bases between them. This CDR3 is built from 15 residues. Per the germline V gene, CDR1 is SGHTA and CDR2 is FQGNSA. CDR3 loop: CASSLGGGVDTEAFF. CDR3 DNA: TGTGCCAGCAGCTTAGGGGGAGGGGTTGACACTGAAGCTTTCTTT.

This chain connects TRBV15 to TRBJ2-1; no clear D. The CDR3 loop spans 14 amino acids. Trimming removed 2 bases at V and 3 bases at J, with 8 bases between. CDR1 is LNHNV and CDR2 is YYDKDF in the germline V gene (reference sequence). CDR3 sequence (DNA): TGTGCCACCAGCAGATTACCCTACTACAATGAGCAGTTCTTC. This gives the protein CATSRLPYYNEQFF.

This chain uses TRBV5-1 with TRBJ2-7; TRBD2 aligns across 9 bases. The CDR3 extends over 15 amino acids. With V trimmed by 0 bases and J by 2 bases, 3 bases remained unmatched. The germline gives CDR1 SGHRS, CDR2 YFSETQ. CDR3 coding DNA: TGCGCCAGCAGCTTGGCGGCTAGCGGGACCTACGAGCAGTACTTC. Protein sequence: CASSLAASGTYEQYF.

The rearrangement joins TRBV7-9 to TRBJ1-1; possibly TRBD1 for D (6 bases). With 2 bases removed from V and 3 bases from J, the gap between germline ends came to 13 bases. The CDR3 has 15 amino acids. Germline V CDR1 and CDR2: SEHNR, FQNEAQ (reference sequence). The CDR3 DNA reads TGTGCCAGCAGCTTAACAGGGCTCTTAGACACTGAAGCTTTCTTT. Translating gives CASSLTGLLDTEAFF.

This clonotype turned up a few times. The rearrangement links TRBV7-2 to TRBJ2-2; D not resolved. The length of the CDR3 is 14 residues. V was clipped by 1 base and J by 4 bases, with 7 bases between them. Germline CDR1 SGHTA, CDR2 FQGNSA. The CDR3 DNA reads TGTGCCAGCAGCTTAGAGTTTAGCACCGGGGAGCTGTTTTTT. Translated, it gives CASSLEFSTGELFF. Looking up the rest from reference TRBV7-2 and TRBJ2-2 gives the full variable domain: GAGVSQSPSNKVTEKGKDVELRCDPISGHTALYWYRQSLGQGLEFLIYFQGNSAPDKSGLPSDRFSAERTGGSVSTLTIQRTQQEDSAVYLCASSLEFSTGELFFGEGSRLTVL.

The chain has TRBV7-9 and TRBJ1-2, with 8 bases fitting TRBD1. After removal of 5 bases from V and 6 bases from J, the junction contained 8 bases not matched to a gene. From germline, CDR1 is SEHNR and CDR2 FQNEAQ (reference sequence). There are 14 residues in the CDR3. The CDR3 nucleotides are TGTGCCAGCAGCCCTACGACAGGGGCGAATGGCTACACCTTC. This translates into CASSPTTGANGYTF.

A few counts support this clonotype. CDR3 nucleotides: TGTGCCAGCAGTACAGACAGGGGAAAGACTGAAGCTTTCTTT. It specifies CASSTDRGKTEAFF. The chain carries TRBV6-5 and TRBJ1-1, with 8 bases that match TRBD1. V gave up 5 bases and J gave up 5 bases; unmatched junction bases: 7. Germline V lookup: CDR1 MNHEY, CDR2 SVGAGI. The CDR3 spans 14 residues.

This clonotype was observed at least ten times. The chain links TRBV4-1 to TRBJ2-5; 15 nucleotides align to TRBD2. With V trimmed by 4 bases and J by 2 bases, 2 bases remained unmatched. The CDR3 spans 16 residues. Germline CDR1 MGHRA, CDR2 YSYEKL. The DNA for the CDR3 is TGCGCCAGCAGCCGGGGACTAGCGGGGGGTCAAGAGACCCAGTACTTC. This translates into CASSRGLAGGQETQYF.

This clonotype was observed a few times. The chain couples TRBV12-3 or TRBV12-4 to TRBJ1-4; 9 bases map to TRBD1. The CDR3 consists of 15 residues. Germline trimming cut 5 bases from V and 8 bases from J; bases unmatched to any gene: 9. The CDR3 DNA reads as TGTGCCAGCAGTCGATCGACAGGGGGAGGCGAAAAACTGTTTTTT. As protein: CASSRSTGGGEKLFF.

This clonotype was seen ten or more times. V usage is TRBV20-1 and J usage is TRBJ1-2; the D gene is possibly TRBD1 (6 bases). The length of the CDR3 is 10 residues. V was trimmed by 8 bases and J by 9 bases, leaving 13 bases between them. CDR1 is DFQATT and CDR2 is SNEGSKA in the germline V gene (reference sequence). The chain's CDR3 is CSPRGDSYTF. CDR3 bases: TGCAGTCCCCGGGGGGACAGCTACACCTTC.

This clonotype was observed a few times. The chain carries TRBV7-8 and TRBJ1-5; D gene uncertain. Germline V gene data show CDR1 as SGHVS and CDR2 as FQNEAQ. The CDR3 covers 16 residues. V was shortened by 1 base and J by 0 bases, with 10 bases between the two germline ends. This CDR3 reads CASSLEGSYSNQPQHF. The CDR3 DNA follows: TGTGCCAGCAGCTTAGAAGGAAGCTATAGCAATCAGCCCCAGCATTTT.

A few counts support this clonotype. The J gene is TRBJ2-1, the V gene TRBV11-2; D tentatively fits TRBD1 or TRBD2 (5 bases each). CDR3 length equals 17 residues. Germline values: CDR1 SGHAT, CDR2 FQNNGV. Trimming shortened V by 1 base and J by 7 bases, and 20 bases separated the two germline ends. The CDR3 loop is CASSLGRRPGLKNEQFF. Written as DNA, the CDR3 is TGTGCCAGCAGCTTAGGTCGACGGCCGGGGCTGAAGAATGAGCAGTTCTTC.

This clonotype has at least ten counts. J is TRBJ2-4 and V is TRBV19; 9 bases agree with TRBD1. Unmatched junction bases numbered 0, after V lost 5 bases and J lost 4 bases. CDR1 and CDR2 (germline): LNHDA, SQIVND (reference sequence). CDR3 length: 13 amino acids. The DNA for the CDR3 is TGTGCCAGTAGTGACAGGGGGAAAAACATTCAGTACTTC. Translation gives CASSDRGKNIQYF.

The genes are TRBV12-3 or TRBV12-4 and TRBJ2-5; 8 nucleotides match TRBD2. The CDR3 covers 14 residues. With 8 bases clipped from V and 5 bases from J, the junction kept 10 bases outside the gene matches. CDR3 in DNA: TGTGCCAGCGCCTTAGCGGGATCCATCGAGACCCAGTACTTC. Its protein is CASALAGSIETQYF.

This chain links TRBV6-1 with TRBJ1-1, with D possibly TRBD1 on 6 matching bases. Looked up from germline, CDR1 is MNHNS and CDR2 is SASEGT. V was clipped by 11 bases and J by 0 bases, with 28 bases between them. The CDR3 has 18 amino acids. The CDR3 sequence is CALSPGVTGTPVNTEAFF. Written as DNA, the CDR3 is TGTGCCCTATCCCCAGGGGTAACCGGGACACCGGTGAACACTGAAGCTTTCTTT.

This clonotype was recorded a few times. CDR3 region: CASTPLAGSYNEQFF. CDR3 DNA sequence: TGTGCCAGCACCCCGCTAGCGGGAAGTTACAATGAGCAGTTCTTC. J is TRBJ2-1 and V is TRBV6-2 or TRBV6-3, with 9 nucleotides matching TRBD2. The germline gives CDR1 MNHEY, CDR2 SVGEGT. This CDR3 has 15 amino acids. Losses at the gene ends were 7 bases for V and 4 bases for J; bases not matched to a gene: 8.

This clonotype was found many times. The chain links TRBV7-8 to TRBJ2-5; 9 nucleotides match TRBD1. The CDR3 extends over 16 amino acids. Germline V gene sequence: CDR1 SGHVS, CDR2 FQNEAQ. Trimming took 4 bases from V and 4 from J; bases not matched to a gene: 10. CDR3 sequence: CASSSKQGAFLETQYF. CDR3 DNA: TGTGCCAGCAGCTCTAAACAGGGGGCTTTTTTAGAGACCCAGTACTTC.

The V gene is TRBV12-3 or TRBV12-4, the J gene TRBJ2-3; weak D call: TRBD2 (6 bases). This CDR3 has 15 amino acids. The V end was cut by 2 bases, the J end by 1 base, with 10 bases between. CDR3 in amino acids: CASSLNGGGTDTQYF. CDR3 nucleotide sequence: TGTGCCAGCAGTTTAAACGGGGGAGGCACAGATACGCAGTATTTT.

The chain uses TRBV9 and TRBJ2-2, with 9 bases matching TRBD1. The CDR3 is 15 amino acids. J lost 3 bases, V lost 3 bases, and 3 bases had no gene match. Looked up from germline, CDR1 is SGDLS and CDR2 is YYNGEE. The CDR3 DNA sequence: TGTGCCAGCAGCGCACAGGGGGCGGACACCGGGGAGCTGTTTTTT. It is translated as CASSAQGADTGELFF. Full variable domain (remainder filled in from reference TRBV9 and TRBJ2-2): DSGVTQTPKHLITATGQRVTLRCSPRSGDLSVYWYQQSLDQGLQFLIQYYNGEERAKGNILERFSAQQFPDLHSELNLSSLELGDSALYFCASSAQGADTGELFFGEGSRLTVL.

The J gene is TRBJ1-1, the V gene TRBV5-4; maybe TRBD1 (5 bases). Trimming left V 4 bases short and J 6 bases short, with 25 bases between. Per germline, CDR1 SGHNT and CDR2 YYREEE (reference sequence). The CDR3 loop spans 17 amino acids. As DNA, the CDR3 is TGTGCCAGCAGCGCCCGACGGGGTTTGGGGAAGGGACCTGAAGCTTTCTTT. Its protein product is CASSARRGLGKGPEAFF.

The chain joins TRBV5-1 to TRBJ2-3; possibly TRBD2 for D (6 bases). This CDR3 is built from 14 residues. The V gene's germline CDR1 is SGHRS and CDR2 YFSETQ. V was clipped by 6 bases and J by 0 bases, with 11 bases between them. The CDR3 sequence: CASTPGGSTDTQYF. The DNA for the CDR3 is TGCGCCAGCACACCCGGGGGAAGCACAGATACGCAGTATTTT.

This clonotype was seen a handful of times. The genes are TRBV5-1 and TRBJ2-5; tentative D call: TRBD1 (5 bases). The CDR3 is 13 amino acids. CDR1 is SGHRS and CDR2 is YFSETQ in the germline V gene. Trimming pared 5 bases from V and 1 base from J, leaving 9 bases between. CDR3 in amino acids: CASRRGAQETQYF. CDR3 in DNA: TGCGCCAGCAGAAGGGGCGCCCAAGAGACCCAGTACTTC.

This clonotype turned up a few times. The rearrangement joins TRBV4-2 to TRBJ2-5; D may be TRBD1 (6 bases). CDR1 and CDR2 (germline): LGHNA, YNFKEQ. This CDR3 has 15 amino acids. V was trimmed by 1 base and J by 5 bases, leaving 14 bases between them. The CDR3 nucleotides read TGTGCCAGCAGCCAAGTACAGGGACGTTTGGAGACCCAGTACTTC. It translates to CASSQVQGRLETQYF.

The rearrangement joins TRBV24-1 to TRBJ1-4; no reliable D call. The V gene lost 3 bases and the J gene lost 1 base, with 20 bases spanning the gap. The CDR3 length is 19 residues. Germline V gives CDR1 KGHDR, CDR2 SFDVKD. The CDR3 spells CATSDAAEGPGETNEKLFF. CDR3 DNA sequence: TGTGCCACCAGTGATGCTGCCGAAGGCCCCGGGGAAACTAATGAAAAACTGTTTTTT.

CDR3 coding DNA: TGTGCCAGCAGATCAACCAGACTCTCAAACTATGGCTACACCTTC. Its protein product is CASRSTRLSNYGYTF. The chain recombines TRBV27 with TRBJ1-2, with unresolved D. The CDR3 is 15 residues long. In germline, CDR1 is MNHEY, CDR2 SMNVEV (reference sequence). V shed 6 bases and J shed 2 bases, with 16 bases lying between them.

V gene TRBV12-3 or TRBV12-4 combines with J gene TRBJ2-1; 15 positions match TRBD2. V shed 5 bases and J 7 bases; nucleotides not matched to a gene: 6. This CDR3 is built from 16 residues. The CDR3 DNA reads TGTGCCAGCAGTCCAAGGACTAGCGGGGGGGCGAATGAGCAGTTCTTC. Its translation is CASSPRTSGGANEQFF.

The gene calls are TRBV7-9 and TRBJ2-5; D is perhaps TRBD1 or TRBD2 (5 bases each). Trimming pared 5 bases from V and 5 bases from J, leaving 18 bases between. There are 15 residues in the CDR3. Germline-derived CDR1 and CDR2 are SEHNR and FQNEAQ (reference sequence). This chain's CDR3 is CASSRRGGSGETQYF. CDR3 nucleotide sequence: TGTGCCAGCAGCAGACGTGGGGGTTCGGGTGAGACCCAGTACTTC.

This clonotype was recorded only once. The chain is built from TRBV6-1 and TRBJ2-7; 9 bases map to TRBD1. V lost 4 bases, J lost 6 bases, and 10 bases stayed unmatched. This CDR3 has 15 amino acids. CDR1 and CDR2 (germline): MNHNS, SASEGT. CDR3 protein: CASSGRDREFGEQYF. Here the CDR3 DNA reads TGTGCCAGCAGTGGCCGGGACAGGGAATTCGGCGAGCAGTACTTC.

The rearrangement links TRBV6-1 to TRBJ2-7; D not resolved. Germline-derived CDR1 and CDR2 are MNHNS and SASEGT. The V and J ends lost 3 bases and 3 bases respectively, with 3 bases between them. The CDR3 is made up of 11 amino acids. The CDR3 bases are TGTGCCAGCAGTGAGAACTACGAGCAGTACTTC. This sequence encodes CASSENYEQYF.

This clonotype occurred a few times. The CDR3 nucleotides read TGTGCCAACCCGGGATCTGGCGGCACAGATACGCAGTATTTT. It specifies CANPGSGGTDTQYF. The chain joins TRBV2 to TRBJ2-3; D perhaps matches TRBD2 (5 bases). CDR1 and CDR2 from the germline V gene are SNHLY and FYNNEI. The CDR3 sequence is 14 residues long. V was pared by 10 bases and J by 1 base, with 15 bases between.

In its sample, this clonotype was seen a few times. The V call is TRBV29-1, the J call TRBJ1-1, with 7 bases fitting TRBD1. The CDR3 extends over 13 amino acids. Losses at the gene ends were 4 bases for V and 3 bases for J; bases not matched to a gene: 5. The V gene's germline CDR1 is SQVTM and CDR2 ANQGSEA. CDR3 region: CSVAGGWDTEAFF. The CDR3 coding sequence is TGCAGCGTTGCAGGGGGTTGGGACACTGAAGCTTTCTTT.